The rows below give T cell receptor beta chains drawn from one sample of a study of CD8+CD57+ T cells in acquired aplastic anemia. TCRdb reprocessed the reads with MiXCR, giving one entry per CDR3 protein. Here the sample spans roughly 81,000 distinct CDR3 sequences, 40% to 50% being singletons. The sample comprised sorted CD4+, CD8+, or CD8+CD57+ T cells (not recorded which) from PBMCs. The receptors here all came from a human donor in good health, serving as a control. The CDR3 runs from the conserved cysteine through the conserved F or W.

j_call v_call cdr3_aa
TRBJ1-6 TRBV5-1 CASSFGTGGDNSPLHF
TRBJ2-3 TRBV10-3 CAISGGEGQGDTDTQYF
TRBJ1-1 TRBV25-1 CASSLTGGSAEAFF
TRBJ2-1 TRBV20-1 CSARAWDLVYAPGQFF
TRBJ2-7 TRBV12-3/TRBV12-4 CASRVGRDSYEQYF
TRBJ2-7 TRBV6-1 CACGRPDYEQYF
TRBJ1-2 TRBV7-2 CASSLGGGVDYGYTF
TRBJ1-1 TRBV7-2 CASSLPVSEAFF
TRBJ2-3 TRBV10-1 CASSVGNRDSHTDTQYF
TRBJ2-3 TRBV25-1 CASSDSASRHTDTQYF
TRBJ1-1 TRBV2 CASSGQGNTEAFF
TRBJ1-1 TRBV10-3 CAITYRGGTEAFF
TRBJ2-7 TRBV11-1 CASSLEREQGPLEQYF
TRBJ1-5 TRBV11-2 CASSLGWGNQPQHF
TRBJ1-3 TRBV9 CASSPARVQNTIHF
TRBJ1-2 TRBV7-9 CASRPQGSGYGYTF
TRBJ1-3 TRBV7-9 CASSLGRQGASGNTIYF
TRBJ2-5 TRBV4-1 CASSQDGGTQYF
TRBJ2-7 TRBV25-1 CASSPLDGSYEQYF
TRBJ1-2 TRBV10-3 CAIRETGGTNYGYTF
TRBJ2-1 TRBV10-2 CASSESIGIGNEQFF
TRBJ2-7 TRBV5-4 CASSSLDRGNHERYF
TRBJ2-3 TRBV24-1 CATSDFLAGGADTQYF
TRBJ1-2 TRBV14 CASSQGLGGAYGYTF
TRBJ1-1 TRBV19 CASSIRTTAGEDTEAFF
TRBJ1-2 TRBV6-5 CASSYSVTGANGYTF
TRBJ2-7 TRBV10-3 CAISAVGLNSYEQYF
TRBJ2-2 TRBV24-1 CATSDLEGAAGELFF
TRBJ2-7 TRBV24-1 CATSEGGDGYEQYF
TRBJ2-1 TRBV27 CASSLSDTYNEQFF
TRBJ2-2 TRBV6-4 CASMAGTTNTGELFF
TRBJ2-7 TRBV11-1 CASGSLEEAYEQYF
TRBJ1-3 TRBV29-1 CSVGGMGIGNTIYF
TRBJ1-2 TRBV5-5 CASSPIYTEPNYGYTF
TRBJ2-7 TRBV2 CASSYGLAGEQYF
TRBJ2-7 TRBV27 CASSFTGELYEQYF
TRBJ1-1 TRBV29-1 CSALNTEAFF
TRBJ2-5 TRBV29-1 CSVETGLAGAETQYF